This record covers a single TCR beta chain. The antigen is not known. Healthy bone marrow donors formed the donor group. The sample comes from a study of cytomegalovirus exposure and HLA in healthy donors. Findings of the study overall: Productive rates of about 90% or about 30% were seen for most TCR beta V segments in an earlier analysis. With later analysis, a missense DCLRE1C variant became linked to TCR beta V- and J-gene trimming. Analysis performed later found roughly 17,000 TCR beta sequences associated with HLA alleles at 0.05 false discovery rate.

The PCR had 60 Vbeta and 13 Jbeta primers. Assay: immunoSEQ multiplex PCR; the TCRdb copy retains only in-frame clones and omits some. The data show roughly 49,000 clones, around 73% seen once. The CDR3 has 14 amino acids. Trimming cost V 5 bases and J 4 bases; bases outside gene matches: 6. Germline assignment: CDR1 KGHSH and CDR2 LQKENI. Sequencing was performed on PBMCs. The clonotype was recovered from a woman in her thirties or forties in good health and CMV-seropositive. The V and J genes are TRBV18 and TRBJ2-5, with 8 nucleotides matching TRBD1. CDR3 region: CASSGQGNPETQYF. The CDR3 DNA follows: TGTGCCAGCTCAGGACAGGGAAATCCAGAGACCCAGTACTTC.